This TCR beta chain was retrieved from a study of T cells in Graves' hyperthyroidism and ophthalmopathy. RNA transcripts served as the template for amplifying TCR beta CDR3 regions. HTBI primers were employed in a first-round RT-PCR of the TCR CDR3. TCRdb used MiXCR to reprocess the multiplex PCR reads, holding one entry per CDR3 protein. In the table there are around 450,000 distinct CDR3 sequences, 15% to 19% of which are singletons. This clonotype has ten or more counts. V was clipped by 5 bases and J by 3 bases, with 13 bases between them. Germline V CDR1 and CDR2: MNHNS, SASEGT. The CDR3 loop spans 15 amino acids.

The clonotype originates from a woman aged 18-29 years with Graves' hyperthyroidism. The sequenced sample was blood. The chain links TRBV6-1 to TRBJ2-2; D may be TRBD2 (6 bases). The CDR3 bases are TGTGCCAGCAGTTCCCCTGGACTACACACCGGGGAGCTGTTTTTT. This encodes CASSSPGLHTGELFF.